A selection of T cell receptor beta chains follows, all from one sample in a study of draining lymph node invasion in breast cancer. TCRdb used MiXCR to reprocess the bulk RNA-seq reads, holding one entry per CDR3 protein. The sample has 2,500 to 3,500 distinct CDR3 sequences, 45% to 55% seen once. The specimen was sorted memory Tregs from a lymph node. The receptors here all came from a female donor with luminal breast cancer. Both conserved end residues are trimmed from each CDR3. Expanded clones get a size class; other rows say once, few or many, or leave the size out.

abundance	v_gene	j_gene	CDR3aa
NA	TRBV4-3	TRBJ2-7	ASHKTGAFYEQY
NA	TRBV20-1	TRBJ2-1	SASRPGLAGLHNEEF
NA	TRBV19	TRBJ1-5	ASSISGRNQPQH
NA	TRBV20-1	TRBJ2-5	SARGQTQETQY
NA	TRBV6-2/TRBV6-3	TRBJ1-2	ASRTRDSRVGGYT
NA	TRBV4-1	TRBJ2-3	ASSRLGTSGSPSTDTQY
few	TRBV7-2	TRBJ2-1	ASSPGVGTGHNEQF
NA	TRBV14	TRBJ2-2	ASSHEGPRTGVFTGELF
few	TRBV6-1	TRBJ2-7	ASSERGYYEQY
NA	TRBV2	TRBJ2-1	ASSPQKSSYNEQF
few	TRBV5-1	TRBJ2-3	ASSLGRGGPSDTQY
NA	TRBV18	TRBJ1-6	ASSPGVGSPLH
NA	TRBV28	TRBJ2-7	ASRELTYEQY
NA	TRBV6-2/TRBV6-3	TRBJ2-7	ASREPPGQGDYEQY
NA	TRBV12-3/TRBV12-4	TRBJ1-4	ASSWPGQGASELF
few	TRBV7-2	TRBJ2-1	ASSLSGGQGGNEQF
NA	TRBV7-2	TRBJ2-7	ASSPRGLAVSYEQY
NA	TRBV4-3	TRBJ1-4	ASSRSAGHLNEKLF
NA	TRBV30	TRBJ1-3	AGLAGNTIY
NA	TRBV9	TRBJ2-2	ASSASGQGMTGELF
few	TRBV7-9	TRBJ2-7	ASSLAGSSSYEQY
few	TRBV5-1	TRBJ2-3	ASSTTSGASTDTQY
NA	TRBV12-5	TRBJ1-1	ASSSDRAEVF
NA	TRBV9	TRBJ2-7	ASSQAGESYEQY
NA	TRBV6-1	TRBJ1-1	ASSTWDRGQDEAF
NA	TRBV28	TRBJ2-1	ASSSLAGTSLSSYNEQF
few	TRBV2	TRBJ1-1	ASRATGGNTEAF
NA	TRBV7-8	TRBJ2-3	ASSFYRGAITGTDTQY
NA	TRBV5-1	TRBJ1-1	ASSLGAGFLVEAF
NA	TRBV14	TRBJ2-2	ASSQIRAGELF
NA	TRBV6-2/TRBV6-3	TRBJ2-7	ASKEAYEQY
NA	TRBV7-2	TRBJ2-3	ASSISGGAVYTQY
few	TRBV19	TRBJ2-7	ASSIGGGRFGYEQY
NA	TRBV5-5	TRBJ1-2	ASSSGQRNYGYT
NA	TRBV20-1	TRBJ2-5	SASLAGGQETQY
NA	TRBV29-1	NA	SPHSTRWRGRLRQPQY
NA	TRBV20-1	TRBJ2-1	SAVLAGGYNEQF
NA	TRBV7-9	TRBJ2-1	ASSSGLAGSNEQF
NA	TRBV13	TRBJ2-7	ASSLAGRGGIGQY
NA	TRBV9	TRBJ2-2	ASSVTQNTGELF
NA	TRBV6-1	TRBJ1-2	ASSEGPGANYGYT
NA	TRBV18	TRBJ1-1	ASSADRRFEAF
once	TRBV15	TRBJ2-1	ASAQEGAGEQF
NA	TRBV15	TRBJ1-4	ATSREGGLREKLF
NA	TRBV9	TRBJ2-1	ASSVLAGGLNEQF
NA	TRBV5-1	TRBJ2-2	ASSSGLAGSRNTGELF
NA	TRBV7-9	TRBJ1-1	ASSPRTGGTEAF
NA	TRBV28	TRBJ1-2	ASSLSPGTGFRYT
NA	TRBV6-5	TRBJ1-2	ASSYPGSGGDYGYT
few	TRBV9	TRBJ1-6	ASSVDGTGASSYNSPLH
few	TRBV7-8	TRBJ2-2	ASSLGGGTGELF
NA	TRBV7-7	TRBJ2-5	ASSPWTEETQY
NA	TRBV12-3/TRBV12-4	TRBJ2-1	AINGPSYNEQF
NA	TRBV5-1	TRBJ1-1	ASSFSPANTEAF
large	TRBV9	TRBJ2-1	ASSQEAGGINEQF
NA	TRBV2	TRBJ2-2	ASSSPGGLAGGGGGELF
few	TRBV20-1	TRBJ2-3	SARGQAHTDTQY